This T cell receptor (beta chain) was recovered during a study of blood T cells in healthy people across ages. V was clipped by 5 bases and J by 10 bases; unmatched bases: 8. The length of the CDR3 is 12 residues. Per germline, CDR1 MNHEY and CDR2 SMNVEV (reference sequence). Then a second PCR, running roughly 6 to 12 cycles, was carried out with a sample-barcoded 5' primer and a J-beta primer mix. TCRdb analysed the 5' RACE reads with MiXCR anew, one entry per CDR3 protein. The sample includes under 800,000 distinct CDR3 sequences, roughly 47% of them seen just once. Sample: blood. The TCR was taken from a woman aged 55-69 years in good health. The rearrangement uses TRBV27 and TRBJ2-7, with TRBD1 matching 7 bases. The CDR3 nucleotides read TGTGCCAGCAGTCCAAGGGACAGACCTCAGTACTTC. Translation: CASSPRDRPQYF.